This T cell receptor beta chain originates from a study of blood T cells in healthy people across ages. Study findings and constraints: Shifts in expanded clonotypes may have been confounded by donor CMV status, which was unknown.

The germline V and J ends were trimmed by 6 bases and 2 bases, with 23 bases remaining between them. There are 18 residues in the CDR3. Germline loops: CDR1 MNHEY, CDR2 SVGEGT. About this clonotype itself: Its antigen is still unknown.

Alongside a J-beta primer mix, a sample-barcoded 5' primer served in a second PCR lasting 7 to 11 cycles. MiXCR, applied by TCRdb to the 5' RACE reads, yields one record per CDR3 protein. This table has around 1,000,000 distinct CDR3 sequences, under 30% appearing once. Each of the donors had approximately 10 milliliters of peripheral blood drawn into EDTA-treated Vacutainer tubes. The data were also submitted as part of a second study, on T cells of mothers and their children. That publication notes: Per 15 ul, 1.5 ug of RNA was used, with all extracted RNA going into cDNA synthesis. Across the analysis, no persistent microchimeric T cell clones were detected.

Sequenced material: blood. This receptor was taken from a girl aged 2-10 years in good health. The rearrangement joins TRBV6-2 or TRBV6-3 to TRBJ1-5; D is perhaps TRBD1 (6 bases). The CDR3 loop is CASRAGTKISTGNQPQHF. CDR3 nucleotides: TGTGCCAGCAGGGCCGGGACAAAGATTTCGACGGGCAATCAGCCCCAGCATTTT.